A single sample is the source of the 25 T cell receptor beta chains below, sequenced in a study of blood T cell repertoires in COVID-19 (dated by TCRdb to between 2020 and 2021). Libraries were made using the immunoSEQ multiplex PCR assay. The table was pulled from immuneACCESS by TCRdb, which kept in-frame rearrangements only. Such tables lose some clones; where checked, under half of the loss comes from unresolved V genes, and the rest has no known cause. This sample gives 110,000 to 150,000 clones in total; about 84% of them show up just once. The ten largest clones take up approximately 5% of the sample. Sequenced material: peripheral blood. The receptors were gathered from a woman in her fifties or sixties with acute or convalescent COVID-19.

This sequence joins TRBV2 and TRBJ1-5; 9 bases are shared with TRBD1. There are 15 residues in the CDR3. Germline V gene data show CDR1 as SNHLY and CDR2 as FYNNEI. V shed 3 bases and J 6 bases; nucleotides not matched to a gene: 6. The DNA for the CDR3 is TGTGCCAGCAGTGATACAGGGGGCGTCGGTCAGCCCCAGCATTTT. It yields the protein CASSDTGGVGQPQHF.

V gene TRBV2 combines with J gene TRBJ2-3, with 8 bases fitting TRBD2. The germline V gene encodes CDR1 SNHLY and CDR2 FYNNEI. The CDR3 has 13 residues. V shed 7 bases, J shed 12 bases, and the junction held 12 bases outside the gene matches. CDR3 in amino acids: CASTGGLASSQYF. The DNA of the CDR3 is TGTGCCAGCACTGGCGGACTAGCTTCTTCTCAGTATTTT.

This chain connects TRBV7-7 to TRBJ2-1, with TRBD2 matching 11 bases. The CDR3 has 15 residues. The V gene's germline CDR1 is SSHAT and CDR2 FNYEAQ (reference sequence). The junction had 7 bases not matched to a gene; V was cut back by 5 bases and J by 7 bases. The chain's CDR3 is CASSLSGGVLNEQFF. As DNA, the CDR3 is TGTGCCAGCAGCCTTAGCGGGGGGGTATTGAATGAGCAGTTCTTC.

This chain connects TRBV28 to TRBJ1-3; D call uncertain. V was trimmed by 5 bases and J by 4 bases, leaving 15 bases between them. This CDR3 is 15 amino acids long. Germline lookup yields CDR1 MDHEN and CDR2 SYDVKM. The CDR3 DNA reads as TGTGCCAGCAGTCTGGTCAGCGCGGCCGGAAACACCATATATTTT. This codes for CASSLVSAAGNTIYF.

The chain uses TRBV7-2 and TRBJ2-7; 10 nucleotides match TRBD1. Trimming removed 7 bases from V and 1 base from J; junction bases left unmatched: 19. The germline CDR1 and CDR2 sequences are SGHTA and FQGNSA. The CDR3 is 19 amino acids. The DNA for the CDR3 is TGTGCCAGCACCTCATCGGGACAGGGGACTCAAAGGCCTTCCTACGAGCAGTACTTC. Its translation is CASTSSGQGTQRPSYEQYF.

The table lists this clone with a count of one. The rearrangement joins TRBV6-5 to TRBJ1-2, with a weak D call TRBD1 (6 bases). Per the germline V gene, CDR1 is MNHEY and CDR2 is SVGAGI. V lost 4 bases and J 2 bases, leaving 8 bases between the germline ends. The CDR3 has 13 residues. The CDR3 reads CASSSQGNYGYTF. CDR3 bases: TGTGCCAGCAGTTCACAGGGAAACTATGGCTACACCTTC.

The chain couples TRBV19 to TRBJ2-1; tentatively, D is TRBD2 (5 bases). V lost 6 bases, J lost 6 bases, and 12 bases lay in between. CDR1 and CDR2 (germline): LNHDA, SQIVND (reference sequence). CDR3 length: 13 residues. DNA of the CDR3: TGTGCCAGTAGCCTCGGGGTGGGCAATGAGCAGTTCTTC. Its translation: CASSLGVGNEQFF.

The chain couples TRBV6-5 to TRBJ1-5; D unresolved. Germline CDR1 reads MNHEY; CDR2 reads SVGAGI. Trimming stripped 0 bases from V and 3 bases from J, with 3 bases between. The CDR3 sequence is 13 residues long. CDR3 region: CASSYSANQPQHF. For the CDR3, the DNA is TGTGCCAGCAGTTACTCGGCCAATCAGCCCCAGCATTTT.

The chain joins TRBV5-5 to TRBJ2-7; the D gene is possibly TRBD2 (5 bases). With 3 bases removed from V and 7 bases from J, the gap between germline ends came to 17 bases. CDR3 length: 14 amino acids. CDR1 is SGHKS, CDR2 YYEKEE, per germline (reference sequence). The CDR3 here is CASSYGGYQREQYF. As DNA, the CDR3 is TGTGCCAGCAGCTACGGCGGATACCAGCGGGAGCAGTACTTC. Drawing the rest from reference TRBV5-5 and TRBJ2-7, the complete variable domain is DAGVTQSPTHLIKTRGQQVTLRCSPISGHKSVSWYQQVLGQGPQFIFQYYEKEERGRGNFPDRFSARQFPNYSSELNVNALLLGDSALYLCASSYGGYQREQYFGPGTRLTVT.

This chain uses TRBV7-9 with TRBJ2-1; 10 bases align to TRBD2. This CDR3 spans 16 amino acids. With V trimmed by 1 base and J by 6 bases, 6 bases remained unmatched. Germline CDR1 and CDR2: SEHNR and FQNEAQ (reference sequence). CDR3 protein: CASSLGLAGVRNEQFF. The CDR3 coding sequence is TGTGCCAGCAGCTTAGGGCTAGCGGGGGTACGCAATGAGCAGTTCTTC.

Turning to this clone: A junction end diverges from the germline sequence, so it may reflect a read error. This sequence joins TRBV6-5 and TRBJ2-7; weak D call: TRBD1 (5 bases). The germline V gene has CDR1 MNHEY and CDR2 SVGAGI. The CDR3 sequence is 14 residues long. CDR3 sequence: CAGSTTAGRYEQYF. The DNA of the CDR3 is TGTGCCGGCAGCACCACGGCAGGGCGCTACGAGCAGTACTTC.

The V and J genes are TRBV7-3 and TRBJ1-6; 12 bases map to TRBD1. This CDR3 is 18 amino acids long. The trim removed 2 bases at V and 7 bases at J, leaving 9 bases unmatched. In germline, CDR1 is SGHTA, CDR2 FQGTGA. CDR3 loop: CASSLEMVGTGGNSPLHF. The CDR3 region has the DNA TGTGCCAGCAGCTTAGAGATGGTTGGGACAGGGGGCAATTCACCCCTCCACTTT.

This clone was seen more than once but under ten times. The chain employs TRBV30 and TRBJ1-5; D gene ambiguous. The CDR3 consists of 14 residues. Germline loops: CDR1 GTSNPN, CDR2 SVGIG (reference sequence). V was shortened by 1 base and J by 5 bases, with 12 bases between the two germline ends. The CDR3 nucleotides are TGTGCCTGGAGTGGAGGGAGAGAGGATCAGCCCCAGCATTTT. Translating it yields CAWSGGREDQPQHF.

This clone appeared a few times. The chain is built from TRBV30 and TRBJ2-2; tentative D call: TRBD1 (7 bases). The CDR3 has 12 amino acids. With 5 bases removed from V and 9 bases from J, the gap between germline ends came to 13 bases. Germline V gene data show CDR1 as GTSNPN and CDR2 as SVGIG (reference sequence). The CDR3 DNA follows: TGTGCCTGGGGCAGGGGGGTATGGGAGCTGTTTTTT. As protein: CAWGRGVWELFF.

This clone was detected only a few times. The V and J genes are TRBV18 and TRBJ1-1; the D is unclear. CDR1 is KGHSH and CDR2 is LQKENI in the germline V gene. The V and J ends lost 0 bases and 5 bases respectively, with 10 bases between them. The CDR3 extends over 14 amino acids. The CDR3 is CASSPPSVETEAFF. In nucleotides, the CDR3 is TGTGCCAGCTCACCACCGTCGGTGGAGACTGAAGCTTTCTTT.

The rearrangement joins TRBV21-1 to TRBJ1-2. TRBV21-1 is classified as a pseudogene. This CDR3 comprises 17 residues. The CDR3 loop reads CASVQGETSRGVYGYTF. The CDR3 DNA reads TGTGCCAGCGTTCAAGGTGAGACGTCCCGGGGGGTTTATGGCTACACCTTC.

This clone has at least ten counts. This chain links TRBV7-2 with TRBJ2-7, with 7 positions matching TRBD2. CDR3 length: 15 residues. Germline CDR1 and CDR2: SGHTA and FQGNSA. With 3 bases clipped from V and 2 bases from J, the junction kept 7 bases outside the gene matches. CDR3 sequence: CASSLLAGGAYEQYF. CDR3 DNA sequence: TGTGCCAGCAGCTTGTTAGCGGGTGGGGCCTACGAGCAGTACTTC. Complete variable domain (other parts from reference TRBV7-2 and TRBJ2-7): GAGVSQSPSNKVTEKGKDVELRCDPISGHTALYWYRQSLGQGLEFLIYFQGNSAPDKSGLPSDRFSAERTGGSVSTLTIQRTQQEDSAVYLCASSLLAGGAYEQYFGPGTRLTVT.

V gene TRBV12-3 or TRBV12-4 combines with J gene TRBJ2-1; no definite D call. This CDR3 spans 13 amino acids. Trimming pared 3 bases from V and 6 bases from J, leaving 9 bases between. CDR3 loop: CASSFTAFNEQFF. As DNA, the CDR3 is TGTGCCAGCAGTTTTACAGCCTTCAATGAGCAGTTCTTC.

The rearrangement uses TRBV4-3 and TRBJ2-2; D remains ambiguous. The germline V and J ends were trimmed by 0 bases and 6 bases, with 11 bases remaining between them. The germline V gene encodes CDR1 LGHNA and CDR2 YSLEER. The CDR3 totals 15 residues. The CDR3 sequence is CASSQEGDAAGELFF. As DNA, the CDR3 is TGCGCCAGCAGCCAAGAGGGTGACGCGGCCGGGGAGCTGTTTTTT.

This clone came up many times. The chain employs TRBV27 and TRBJ1-1; TRBD1 matches 7 bases. The junction had 17 bases not matched to a gene; V was cut back by 5 bases and J by 2 bases. This CDR3 is 18 amino acids long. Germline CDR1 MNHEY, CDR2 SMNVEV (reference sequence). The CDR3 loop reads CASSPQETIGTANTEAFF. Written as DNA, the CDR3 is TGTGCCAGCAGTCCTCAAGAGACGATCGGGACAGCCAACACTGAAGCTTTCTTT.

This rearrangement joins TRBV19 to TRBJ1-1, with a tentative D call TRBD1 (5 bases). CDR1 is LNHDA, CDR2 SQIVND, per germline (reference sequence). Trimming removed 1 base at V and 6 bases at J, with 9 bases between. This CDR3 comprises 13 residues. CDR3 sequence reads: CASSIVGLPEAFF. The CDR3 DNA follows: TGTGCCAGTAGTATAGTGGGGCTTCCTGAAGCTTTCTTT. Supplemented by reference TRBV19 and TRBJ1-1, the full variable domain reads DGGITQSPKYLFRKEGQNVTLSCEQNLNHDAMYWYRQDPGQGLRLIYYSQIVNDFQKGDIAEGYSVSREKKESFPLTVTSAQKNPTAFYLCASSIVGLPEAFFGQGTRLTVV.

This chain joins TRBV9 and TRBJ2-5; a weak D match, TRBD2 (7 bases). The length of the CDR3 is 17 residues. Germline V gene data show CDR1 as SGDLS and CDR2 as YYNGEE. V dropped 0 bases and J dropped 4 bases, with 19 bases sitting between them. The CDR3 is CASSVGVGGLGGETQYF. DNA for the CDR3: TGTGCCAGCAGCGTAGGGGTGGGGGGGCTTGGAGGAGAGACCCAGTACTTC.

The chain couples TRBV14 to TRBJ1-2; 8 bases fit TRBD1. In germline, CDR1 is SGHDN, CDR2 FVKESK. J lost 8 bases, V lost 4 bases, and 12 bases had no gene match. This CDR3 region has 15 residues. Here the CDR3 reads CASSPILQGAQGYTF. Here the CDR3 DNA reads TGTGCCAGCAGCCCTATACTCCAGGGGGCACAAGGCTACACCTTC.

This clone was picked up a small number of times. This chain uses TRBV12-5 with TRBJ2-1; 10 nucleotides align to TRBD1. Germline CDR1 reads LGHNT; CDR2 reads FRNRAP. V dropped 5 bases and J dropped 1; count of bases not matched to a gene: 8. CDR3 length: 17 residues. The CDR3 DNA is TGTGCTAGTGGTAGAGGCGGGACAGGGGCGTCCTACAATGAGCAGTTCTTC. This codes for CASGRGGTGASYNEQFF.

The genes are TRBV6-2 or TRBV6-3 and TRBJ2-3; the D gene is possibly TRBD1 (5 bases). Looked up from germline, CDR1 is MNHEY and CDR2 is SVGEGT. CDR3 length equals 13 residues. V was pared by 5 bases and J by 1 base, with 7 bases between. The CDR3 DNA sequence: TGTGCCAGCAGTGTAGGGGGCACAGATACGCAGTATTTT. This translates into CASSVGGTDTQYF.